Listed here is a single T cell receptor (beta chain). The CDR3 totals 13 residues. Deletions cut 0 bases from V and 4 bases from J, with 7 bases between. Germline V gene lookup returns CDR1 SGHRS and CDR2 YFSETQ. This entry is derived from a study of control samples from healthy donors and cancer patients. The table came from immunoSEQ multiplex PCR; TCRdb's copy has only in-frame clones and leaves some out. The sample yields about 160,000 clones, 93% seen once. The rearrangement links TRBV5-1 to TRBJ1-2; D gene uncertain. This clonotype was sampled from a man aged 18 to 30 in good health. The sequenced sample consisted of blood. The CDR3 DNA reads as TGCGCCAGCAGCTTGGGTGGGGTCTATGGCTACACCTTC. Its translation: CASSLGGVYGYTF.